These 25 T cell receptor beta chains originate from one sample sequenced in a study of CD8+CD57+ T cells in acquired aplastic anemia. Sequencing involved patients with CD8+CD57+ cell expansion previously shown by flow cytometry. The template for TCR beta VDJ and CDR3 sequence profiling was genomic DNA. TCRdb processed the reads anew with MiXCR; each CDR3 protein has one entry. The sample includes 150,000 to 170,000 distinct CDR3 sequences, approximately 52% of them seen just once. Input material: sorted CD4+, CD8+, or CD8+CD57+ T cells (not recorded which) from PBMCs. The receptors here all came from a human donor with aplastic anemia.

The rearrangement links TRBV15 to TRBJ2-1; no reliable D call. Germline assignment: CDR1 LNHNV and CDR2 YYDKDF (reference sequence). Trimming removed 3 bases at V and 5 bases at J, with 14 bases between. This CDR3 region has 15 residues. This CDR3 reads CATSRNLARDNEQFF. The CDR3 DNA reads TGTGCCACCAGCAGGAACCTTGCTCGGGACAATGAGCAGTTCTTC. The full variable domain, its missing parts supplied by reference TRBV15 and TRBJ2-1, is DAMVIQNPRYQVTQFGKPVTLSCSQTLNHNVMYWYQQKSSQAPKLLFHYYDKDFNNEADTPDNFQSRRPNTSFCFLDIRSPGLGDTAMYLCATSRNLARDNEQFFGPGTRLTVL.

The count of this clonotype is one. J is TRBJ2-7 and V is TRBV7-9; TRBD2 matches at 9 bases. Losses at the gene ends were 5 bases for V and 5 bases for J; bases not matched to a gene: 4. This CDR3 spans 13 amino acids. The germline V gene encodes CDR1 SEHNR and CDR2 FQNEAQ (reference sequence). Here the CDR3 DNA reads TGTGCCAGCAGCCCGGGACTAGCAAACGAGCAGTACTTC. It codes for CASSPGLANEQYF.

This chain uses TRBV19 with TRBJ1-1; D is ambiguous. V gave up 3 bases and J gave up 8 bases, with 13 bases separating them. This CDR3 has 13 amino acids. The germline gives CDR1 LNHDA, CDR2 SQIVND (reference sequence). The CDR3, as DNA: TGTGCCAGTAGTATCGTGATGGACGGAGAAGCTTTCTTT. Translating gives CASSIVMDGEAFF.

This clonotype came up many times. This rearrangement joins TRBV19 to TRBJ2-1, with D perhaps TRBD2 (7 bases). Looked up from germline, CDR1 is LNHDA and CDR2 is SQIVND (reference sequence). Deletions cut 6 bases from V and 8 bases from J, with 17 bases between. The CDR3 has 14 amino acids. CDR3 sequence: CASSPGGGGYEQFF. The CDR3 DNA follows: TGTGCCAGTAGCCCCGGAGGGGGGGGGTATGAGCAGTTCTTC.

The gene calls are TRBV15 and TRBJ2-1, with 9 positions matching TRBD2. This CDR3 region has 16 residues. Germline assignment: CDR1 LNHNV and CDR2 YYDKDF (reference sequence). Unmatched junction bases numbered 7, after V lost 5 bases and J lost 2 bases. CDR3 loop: CATSSTAGGAYNEQFF. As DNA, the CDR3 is TGTGCCACCAGCTCAACCGCGGGGGGGGCCTACAATGAGCAGTTCTTC.

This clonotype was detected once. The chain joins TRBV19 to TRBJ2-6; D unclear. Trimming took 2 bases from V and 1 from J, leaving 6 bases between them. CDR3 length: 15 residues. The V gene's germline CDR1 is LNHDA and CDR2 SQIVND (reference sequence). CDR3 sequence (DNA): TGTGCCAGTAGTATAAGTAAGTCTGGGGCCAACGTCCTGACTTTC. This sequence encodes CASSISKSGANVLTF.

The DNA of the CDR3 is TGTGCCAGCAGCCCCGGGGAGTACGAGACCCAGTACTTC. The encoded protein is CASSPGEYETQYF. V gene TRBV7-9 combines with J gene TRBJ2-5; D possibly corresponds to TRBD2 (5 bases). CDR1 SEHNR and CDR2 FQNEAQ come from the germline V gene (reference sequence). This CDR3 comprises 13 residues. Trimming pared 5 bases from V and 5 bases from J, leaving 12 bases between.

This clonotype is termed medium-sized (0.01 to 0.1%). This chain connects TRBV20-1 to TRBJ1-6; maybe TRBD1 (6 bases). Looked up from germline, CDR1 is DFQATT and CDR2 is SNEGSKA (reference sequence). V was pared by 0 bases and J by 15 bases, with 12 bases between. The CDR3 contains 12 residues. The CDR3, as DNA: TGCAGTGCTAGAGACCCGAAGGGGGACCTCCACTTT. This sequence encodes CSARDPKGDLHF.

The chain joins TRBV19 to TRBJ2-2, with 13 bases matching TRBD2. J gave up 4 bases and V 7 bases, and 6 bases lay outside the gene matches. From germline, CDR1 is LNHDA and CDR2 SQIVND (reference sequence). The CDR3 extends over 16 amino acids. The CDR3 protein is CASIGTSGASTGELFF. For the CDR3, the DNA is TGTGCCAGTATTGGGACTAGCGGGGCCAGCACCGGGGAGCTGTTTTTT. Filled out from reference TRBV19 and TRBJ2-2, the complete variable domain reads DGGITQSPKYLFRKEGQNVTLSCEQNLNHDAMYWYRQDPGQGLRLIYYSQIVNDFQKGDIAEGYSVSREKKESFPLTVTSAQKNPTAFYLCASIGTSGASTGELFFGEGSRLTVL.

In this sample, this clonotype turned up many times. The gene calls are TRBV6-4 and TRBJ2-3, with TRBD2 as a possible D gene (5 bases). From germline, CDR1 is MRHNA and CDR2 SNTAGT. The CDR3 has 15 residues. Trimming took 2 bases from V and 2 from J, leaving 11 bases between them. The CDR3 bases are TGTGCCAGCAGTGACGGGCGGGCCCCCACAGATACGCAGTATTTT. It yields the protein CASSDGRAPTDTQYF.

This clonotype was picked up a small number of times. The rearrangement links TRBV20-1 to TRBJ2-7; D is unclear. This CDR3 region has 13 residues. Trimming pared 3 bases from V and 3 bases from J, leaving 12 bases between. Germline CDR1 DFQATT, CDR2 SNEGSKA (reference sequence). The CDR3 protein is CSARTRIYYEQYF. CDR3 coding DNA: TGCAGTGCTAGGACACGGATTTACTACGAGCAGTACTTC.

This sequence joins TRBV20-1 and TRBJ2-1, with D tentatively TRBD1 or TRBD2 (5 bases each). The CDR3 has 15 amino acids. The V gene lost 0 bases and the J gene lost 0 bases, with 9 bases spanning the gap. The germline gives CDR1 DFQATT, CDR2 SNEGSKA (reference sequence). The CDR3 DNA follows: TGCAGTGCTAGAGATCTGAGGGGCTCCTACAATGAGCAGTTCTTC. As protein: CSARDLRGSYNEQFF.

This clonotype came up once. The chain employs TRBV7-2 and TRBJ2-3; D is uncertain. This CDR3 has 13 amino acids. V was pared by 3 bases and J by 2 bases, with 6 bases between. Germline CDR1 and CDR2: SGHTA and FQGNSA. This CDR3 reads CASSLAITDTQYF. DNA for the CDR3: TGTGCCAGCAGCTTGGCTATCACAGATACGCAGTATTTT.

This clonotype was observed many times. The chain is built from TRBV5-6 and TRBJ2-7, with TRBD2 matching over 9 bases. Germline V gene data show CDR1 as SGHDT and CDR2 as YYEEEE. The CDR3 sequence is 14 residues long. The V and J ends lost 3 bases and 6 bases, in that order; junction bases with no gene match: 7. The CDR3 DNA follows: TGTGCCAGCAGCTGGGTTAGCGGGGGCCGCGAGCAGTACTTC. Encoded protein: CASSWVSGGREQYF.

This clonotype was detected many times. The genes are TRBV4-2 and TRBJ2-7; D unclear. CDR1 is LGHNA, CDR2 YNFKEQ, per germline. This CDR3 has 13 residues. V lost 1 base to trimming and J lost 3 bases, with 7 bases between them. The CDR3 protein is CASSQVINYEQYF. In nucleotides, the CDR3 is TGTGCCAGCAGCCAAGTTATCAACTACGAGCAGTACTTC.

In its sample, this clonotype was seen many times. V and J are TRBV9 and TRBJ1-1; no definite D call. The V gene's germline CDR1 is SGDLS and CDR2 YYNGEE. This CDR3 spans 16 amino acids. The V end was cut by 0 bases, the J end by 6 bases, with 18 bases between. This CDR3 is CASSVGGRRGVAEAFF. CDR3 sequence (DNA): TGTGCCAGCAGCGTAGGTGGGCGGCGCGGGGTCGCTGAAGCTTTCTTT.

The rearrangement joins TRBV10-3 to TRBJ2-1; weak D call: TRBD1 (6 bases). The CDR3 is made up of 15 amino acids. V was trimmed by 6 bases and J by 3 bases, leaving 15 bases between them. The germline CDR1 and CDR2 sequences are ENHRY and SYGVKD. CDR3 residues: CAIRSPGQDYNEQFF. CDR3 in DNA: TGTGCCATCAGATCTCCGGGACAAGACTACAATGAGCAGTTCTTC.

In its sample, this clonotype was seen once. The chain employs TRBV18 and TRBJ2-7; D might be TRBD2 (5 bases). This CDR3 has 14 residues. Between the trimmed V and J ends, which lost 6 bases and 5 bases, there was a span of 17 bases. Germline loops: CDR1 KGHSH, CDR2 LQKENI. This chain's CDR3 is CASSVGLAGDEQYF. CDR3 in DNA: TGTGCCAGCTCCGTTGGTCTAGCCGGCGACGAGCAGTACTTC.

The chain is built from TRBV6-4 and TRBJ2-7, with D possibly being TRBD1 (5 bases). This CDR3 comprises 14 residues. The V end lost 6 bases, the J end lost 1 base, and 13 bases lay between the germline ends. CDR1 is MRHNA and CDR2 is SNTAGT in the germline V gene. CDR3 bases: TGTGCCAGCAGAGGGATCAGGGTTTCCTACGAGCAGTACTTC. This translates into CASRGIRVSYEQYF.

CDR3 amino acids: CASSQGPTNEKLFF. CDR3 sequence (DNA): TGTGCCAGCAGCCAGGGGCCGACTAATGAAAAACTGTTTTTT. The rearrangement joins TRBV6-1 to TRBJ1-4; maybe TRBD1 (6 bases). This CDR3 contains 14 residues. Germline loops: CDR1 MNHNS, CDR2 SASEGT. The V end was cut by 6 bases, the J end by 2 bases, with 10 bases between.

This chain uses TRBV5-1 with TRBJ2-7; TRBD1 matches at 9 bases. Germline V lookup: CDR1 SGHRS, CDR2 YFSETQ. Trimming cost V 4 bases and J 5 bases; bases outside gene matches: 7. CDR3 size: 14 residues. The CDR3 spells CASSPGQGNHEQYF. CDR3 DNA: TGCGCCAGCAGCCCGGGACAGGGAAACCACGAGCAGTACTTC.

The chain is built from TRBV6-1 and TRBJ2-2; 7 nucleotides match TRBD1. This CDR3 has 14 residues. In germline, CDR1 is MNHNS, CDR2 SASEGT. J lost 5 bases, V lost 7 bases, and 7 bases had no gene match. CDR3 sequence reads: CASTNRGMTGELFF. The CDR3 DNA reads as TGTGCCAGCACTAACAGGGGAATGACCGGGGAGCTGTTTTTT.

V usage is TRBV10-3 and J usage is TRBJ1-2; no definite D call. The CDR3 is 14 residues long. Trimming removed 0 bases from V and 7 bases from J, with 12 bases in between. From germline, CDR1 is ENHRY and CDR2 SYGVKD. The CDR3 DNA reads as TGTGCCATCAGTGAGTCCGCCACTGTGAGTGGCTACACCTTC. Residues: CAISESATVSGYTF.

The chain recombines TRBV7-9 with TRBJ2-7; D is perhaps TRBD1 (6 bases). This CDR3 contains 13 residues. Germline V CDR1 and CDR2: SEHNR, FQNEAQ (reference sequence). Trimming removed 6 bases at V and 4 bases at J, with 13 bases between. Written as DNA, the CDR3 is TGTGCCAGCAGGTCACAGGGTAGGTACGAGCAGTACTTC. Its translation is CASRSQGRYEQYF.

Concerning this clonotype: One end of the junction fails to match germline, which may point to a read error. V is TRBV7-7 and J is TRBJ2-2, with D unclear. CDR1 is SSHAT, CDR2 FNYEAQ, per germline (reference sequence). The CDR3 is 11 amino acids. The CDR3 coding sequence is TGTGCTAGCAGCAAAACCGGGGAGCTGTTTTTT. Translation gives CASSKTGELFF.